Sequencing of this T cell receptor (beta chain) was carried out in a study of CD8 T cells in Susac syndrome. The CDR3 contains 15 residues. The ends lost 6 bases at V and 5 bases at J; junction bases unmatched: 4. Germline V CDR1 and CDR2: MNHEY, SVGEGT. RNA, at roughly 0.45 to 1 ug, was reverse transcribed with random hexamers. Amplification of TCR beta CDR3 was carried out by immunoSEQ multiplex PCR, which covered 54 Vbeta and 13 Jbeta segments. TCRdb recomputed calls from the immunoSEQ multiplex PCR reads with MiXCR, one row per CDR3 protein. The sample lists over 130,000 distinct CDR3 sequences, about 95% occurring once. Sequencing of TCR beta, carried out with a high-throughput approach, was applied to CD8+ and CD4+ T cells from the blood. CD8+ and CD4+ T cells were negatively isolated; TEMRA cells were FACS-enriched.

J is TRBJ2-1 and V is TRBV6-2 or TRBV6-3, with 13 nucleotides matching TRBD2. The material sequenced was CD4+ T cells from PBMCs. The TCR sequence derives from a human donor with multiple sclerosis. CDR3 loop: CASRFGLAGDNEQFF. The CDR3 nucleotides read TGTGCCAGCAGATTTGGACTAGCGGGGGACAATGAGCAGTTCTTC.